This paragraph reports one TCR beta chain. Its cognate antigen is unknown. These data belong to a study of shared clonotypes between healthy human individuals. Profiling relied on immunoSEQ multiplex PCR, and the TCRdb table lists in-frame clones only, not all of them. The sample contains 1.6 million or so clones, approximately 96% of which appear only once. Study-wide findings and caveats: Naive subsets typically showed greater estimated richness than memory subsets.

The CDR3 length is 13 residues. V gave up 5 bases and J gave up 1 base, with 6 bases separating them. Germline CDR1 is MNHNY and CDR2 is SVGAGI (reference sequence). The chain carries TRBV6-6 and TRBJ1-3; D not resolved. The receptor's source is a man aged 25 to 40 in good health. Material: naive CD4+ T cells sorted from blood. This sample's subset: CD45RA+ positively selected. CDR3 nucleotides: TGTGCCAGCAGTCCGGATTCTGGAAACACCATATATTTT. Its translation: CASSPDSGNTIYF.